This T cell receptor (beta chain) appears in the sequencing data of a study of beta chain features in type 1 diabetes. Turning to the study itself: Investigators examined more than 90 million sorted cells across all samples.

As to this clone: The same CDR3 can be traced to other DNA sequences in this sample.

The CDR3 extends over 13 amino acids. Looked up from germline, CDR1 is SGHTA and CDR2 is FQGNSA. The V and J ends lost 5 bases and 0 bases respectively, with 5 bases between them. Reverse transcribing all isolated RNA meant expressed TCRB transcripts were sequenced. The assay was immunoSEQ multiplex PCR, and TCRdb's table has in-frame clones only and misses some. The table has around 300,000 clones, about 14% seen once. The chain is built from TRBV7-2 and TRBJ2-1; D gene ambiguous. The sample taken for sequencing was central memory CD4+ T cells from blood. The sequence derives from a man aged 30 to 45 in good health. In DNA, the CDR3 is TGTGCCAGCAGCCCGGGCTCCTACAATGAGCAGTTCTTC. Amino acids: CASSPGSYNEQFF.